These 12 T cell receptor beta chains share one sample of origin, sequenced in a study of T-cell reconstitution after alpha-beta-depleted transplantation in children. TCRbeta library preparation incorporated unique molecular identifiers. TCRdb itself ran the PCR reads through MiXCR, one entry per CDR3 protein. Here the sample spans about 280,000 distinct CDR3 sequences, around 10% being singletons. This sample comprised peripheral blood, obtained 180 days after TCRalphabeta/CD19-depleted stem cell transplant. The receptors were gathered from a male patient between 2 and 15 years old who had a stem cell transplant for chronic granulomatous disease, so the T cells may come from the graft donor.

On this clonotype: A much larger clone differs from this one at a single base, so this may be a read error. The V gene is TRBV9, the J gene TRBJ2-3; 7 bases line up with TRBD2. The CDR3 totals 14 residues. CDR1 and CDR2 from the germline V gene are SGDLS and YYNGEE. The CDR3 DNA reads TGTGCCAGCAGCGCGGGACTAATAACAGATATGCAGTATTTT. Protein product: CASSAGLITDMQYF.

A few counts support this clonotype. V is TRBV30 and J is TRBJ2-5; D possibly corresponds to TRBD2 (5 bases). CDR1 GTSNPN and CDR2 SVGIG come from the germline V gene (reference sequence). V dropped 0 bases and J dropped 1 base, with 12 bases sitting between them. The CDR3 is made up of 15 amino acids. CDR3 nucleotides: TGTGCCTGGAGTGTTTCGAGGACTTTCCAAGAGACCCAGTACTTC. Protein sequence: CAWSVSRTFQETQYF.

This clonotype was observed many times. The chain has TRBV7-2 and TRBJ2-3; D not certain. The germline V and J ends were trimmed by 7 bases and 8 bases, with 22 bases remaining between them. The CDR3 has 15 residues. Germline loops: CDR1 SGHTA, CDR2 FQGNSA. CDR3 protein: CASNFGNPMLFTQYF. In nucleotides, the CDR3 is TGTGCCAGCAACTTTGGAAATCCAATGCTCTTTACGCAGTATTTT. Based on the CDR3 plus reference TRBV7-2 and TRBJ2-3, the full variable domain is GAGVSQSPSNKVTEKGKDVELRCDPISGHTALYWYRQSLGQGLEFLIYFQGNSAPDKSGLPSDRFSAERTGGSVSTLTIQRTQQEDSAVYLCASNFGNPMLFTQYFGPGTRLTVL.

This clonotype was seen ten or more times. The CDR3 reads CASSEGPDQPQHF. The CDR3 DNA reads TGTGCCAGCAGCGAAGGTCCGGATCAGCCCCAGCATTTT. The chain combines TRBV5-6 with TRBJ1-5; D call uncertain. Per germline, CDR1 SGHDT and CDR2 YYEEEE. V was cut by 4 bases and J by 5 bases, with 10 bases left in between. The CDR3 is made up of 13 amino acids.

This clonotype was counted many times. The gene calls are TRBV29-1 and TRBJ2-7; no firm D call. The ends were cut back, 6 bases at V and 5 bases at J, with 20 bases in the middle. CDR1 and CDR2 (germline): SQVTM, ANQGSEA. The CDR3 is 14 amino acids. The CDR3 loop reads CSVPENRFRDEQYF. CDR3 in DNA: TGCAGCGTCCCCGAAAACAGATTTCGGGACGAGCAGTACTTC.

In this sample, this clonotype turned up many times. The rearrangement joins TRBV28 to TRBJ2-7; D unresolved. Germline CDR1 is MDHEN and CDR2 is SYDVKM. V was shortened by 2 bases and J by 1 base, with 6 bases between the two germline ends. CDR3 size: 13 residues. CDR3 amino acids: CASSLPGSYEQYF. CDR3 bases: TGTGCCAGCAGTTTACCGGGTTCCTACGAGCAGTACTTC.

This clonotype has only one observation. With a much larger clone just one base away, this may be a read error. CDR3 in DNA: TGTGCCAGCAGCGTCTCCCCGGGGTACGAGCCGTACTTC. It translates to CASSVSPGYEPYF. This sequence joins TRBV9 and TRBJ2-7, with D possibly matching TRBD2 (5 bases). CDR1 SGDLS and CDR2 YYNGEE come from the germline V gene. The CDR3 spans 13 residues.

As for this clonotype: This sequence may be a read error, since a much larger clone differs from it by one base. The chain combines TRBV28 with TRBJ1-1; D may be TRBD1 (5 bases). Trimming took 6 bases from V and 1 from J, leaving 15 bases between them. Germline CDR1 MDHEN, CDR2 SYDVKM. The CDR3 loop spans 15 amino acids. The CDR3 nucleotides are TGTGCCAGCAGCGACGATGACAGCCCGAACACTGAAGCTTTCTTT. Protein: CASSDDDSPNTEAFF.

This clonotype was observed many times. The V call is TRBV20-1, the J call TRBJ2-7, with D perhaps matching TRBD1 (6 bases). The CDR3 is made up of 15 amino acids. Trimming took off 3 bases at V and 2 bases at J, with 17 bases between the two ends. Germline V gives CDR1 DFQATT, CDR2 SNEGSKA (reference sequence). The CDR3 spells CSARPPGAPTYEQYF. Here the CDR3 DNA reads TGCAGTGCTAGGCCGCCAGGGGCGCCCACCTACGAGCAGTACTTC.

This clonotype was seen at least ten times. The V gene is TRBV29-1, the J gene TRBJ1-1, with D possibly being TRBD1 (5 bases). Deletions cut 4 bases from V and 0 bases from J, with 15 bases between. This CDR3 is built from 15 residues. Germline CDR1 reads SQVTM; CDR2 reads ANQGSEA. The CDR3 DNA is TGCAGCGTTGTGGTTCCGGGACGTATGAACACTGAAGCTTTCTTT. The encoded protein is CSVVVPGRMNTEAFF.

This clonotype was seen at least ten times. The rearrangement links TRBV7-6 to TRBJ2-1, with 11 bases fitting TRBD2. V shed 5 bases and J 4 bases; nucleotides not matched to a gene: 10. Per germline, CDR1 SGHVS and CDR2 FNYEAQ. The CDR3 is made up of 17 amino acids. DNA for the CDR3: TGTGCCAGCAGCGCCCGACTCACTAGCGGGGGTTACAATGAGCAGTTCTTC. Protein: CASSARLTSGGYNEQFF.

This clonotype showed up many times. The V and J genes are TRBV7-2 and TRBJ2-3; possible D gene TRBD2, 6 bases. Germline CDR1 is SGHTA and CDR2 is FQGNSA. The CDR3 spans 13 residues. Deletions cut 2 bases from V and 5 bases from J, with 8 bases between. CDR3 region: CASSLSGEDTQYF. CDR3 nucleotides: TGTGCCAGCAGCTTATCGGGAGAAGATACGCAGTATTTT.